The clone carrying this TCR beta chain showed up many times. The antigen remains unidentified. This sample stems from a study of human T cells and chemical hapten exposure. On the study more broadly: In the sensitization step, 2% DPC was placed on roughly 2 cm by roughly 2 cm of upper inner arm skin. 0.01% DPC was applied to the upper back in patch tests, which were read at 6 days.

TCRdb re-called the RACE reads with MiXCR, one entry per CDR3 protein. The sample has over 300,000 distinct CDR3 sequences; 5.1% are singletons. Regarding time point: pre-sensitization, week 0. Treatment denoted: therapeutic diphenylcyclopropenone sensitization with weekly scalp DPC. General study findings and limits: Expanded TCRs produced significantly more large CDR3 similarity clusters than controls did.

This CDR3 has 11 residues. The germline V and J ends were trimmed by 2 bases and 4 bases, with 3 bases remaining between them. The germline V gene encodes CDR1 SQVTM and CDR2 ANQGSEA. The chain couples TRBV29-1 to TRBJ2-1; D is ambiguous. This sequence was found in a woman aged 50 to 60 with alopecia areata. Some clones in this sample may be carry-over from other donors' samples. The input for sequencing was whole blood, taken in connection with sensitization to the hapten diphenylcyclopropenone (DPC). CDR3 sequence (DNA): TGCAGCGTTGAACTTTACAATGAGCAGTTCTTC. This sequence encodes CSVELYNEQFF.